This is a list of T cell receptor beta chains from one sample in a study of CD8 T cells in Susac syndrome. One entry per CDR3 protein, called by TCRdb with MiXCR from the immunoSEQ multiplex PCR reads. The table has fewer than 200,000 distinct CDR3 sequences, around 93% seen once. The sample was CD4+ T cells from PBMCs. Source of these receptors: a human donor in good health. Each CDR3 is given with its conserved first and last residue. D genes are given only for firm matches. Only part of the rows carry a size: once, few, many, or a class if the clone is expanded.

clone_size	v_call	j_call	d_call	cdr3_aa	cdr3_nt
-	TRBV19	TRBJ1-5	TRBD1	CASSMHGQGNQPQHF	TGTGCCAGTAGTATGCACGGACAGGGGAATCAGCCCCAGCATTTT
-	TRBV28	TRBJ2-7	-	CASRGGYEQYF	TGTGCCAGCAGAGGGGGGTACGAGCAGTACTTC
-	TRBV19	TRBJ1-2	-	CASSMTRQTRGYTF	TGTGCCAGTAGTATGACTCGACAGACCAGGGGCTACACCTTC
-	TRBV29-1	TRBJ1-2	-	CSILKGNGYTF	TGCAGCATATTAAAGGGGAATGGCTACACCTTC
-	TRBV7-6	TRBJ2-6	-	CASSLVRAALSGANVLTF	TGTGCCAGCAGCTTAGTAAGGGCAGCCCTCTCTGGGGCCAACGTCCTGACTTTC
once	TRBV10-2	TRBJ1-2	-	CASSAVGGYGYTF	TGCGCCAGCAGCGCCGTCGGGGGGTATGGCTACACCTTC
-	TRBV14	TRBJ2-2	-	CASSAGFGGELFF	TGTGCCAGCAGCGCGGGGTTTGGCGGGGAGCTGTTTTTT
-	TRBV15	TRBJ2-1	-	CATSSAGTVNEQFF	TGTGCCACCAGCAGTGCCGGGACGGTCAATGAGCAGTTCTTC
-	TRBV20-1	TRBJ2-5	-	CSAPRLGGQGTQYF	TGCAGTGCTCCCCGTTTGGGGGGCCAAGGGACCCAGTACTTC
-	TRBV9	TRBJ1-1	-	CASSTTGTPNTEAFF	TGTGCCAGCAGCACTACCGGGACACCGAACACTGAAGCTTTCTTT
-	TRBV12-3/TRBV12-4	TRBJ1-1	-	CASSRPLGVSMNTEAFF	TGTGCCAGCAGTCGCCCCCTCGGGGTTAGTATGAACACTGAAGCTTTCTTT
-	TRBV29-1	TRBJ1-3	TRBD1	CSVSRTGGGDTIYF	TGCAGCGTTTCGCGGACAGGCGGCGGAGACACCATATATTTT
-	TRBV12-3/TRBV12-4	TRBJ2-1	-	CASTLENEQFF	TGTGCCAGCACCCTGGAGAATGAGCAGTTCTTC
-	TRBV12-3/TRBV12-4	TRBJ2-5	-	CASSLGQWETQYF	TGTGCCAGCAGTTTAGGGCAATGGGAGACCCAGTACTTC
-	TRBV19	TRBJ1-1	-	CASSISRANTEAFF	TGTGCCAGTAGTATTTCCAGGGCGAACACTGAAGCTTTCTTT
-	TRBV7-2	TRBJ1-6	-	CASSMGLGNSPLHF	TGTGCCAGCAGCATGGGACTGGGAAATTCACCCCTCCACTTT
-	TRBV7-8	TRBJ1-4	-	CASSPRSAWATNEKLFF	TGTGCCAGCAGCCCGAGATCCGCGTGGGCAACTAATGAAAAACTGTTTTTT
-	TRBV2	TRBJ1-1	-	CASTPWNTEAFF	TGTGCCAGCACTCCGTGGAACACTGAAGCTTTCTTT
-	TRBV5-1	TRBJ1-3	-	CASSTGTTSGNTIYF	TGCGCCAGCAGTACAGGGACTACCTCTGGAAACACCATATATTTT
-	TRBV5-6	TRBJ2-7	TRBD1	CASSGGTGEMYEQYF	TGTGCCAGCAGCGGGGGGACAGGGGAAATGTACGAGCAGTACTTC
-	TRBV5-1	TRBJ2-3	TRBD2	CASSQLAGGQDTQYF	TGCGCCAGCAGCCAACTAGCGGGGGGTCAGGATACGCAGTATTTT
-	TRBV28	TRBJ2-5	-	CASCAGSEETQYF	TGTGCCAGCTGTGCGGGCTCCGAAGAGACCCAGTACTTC
-	TRBV28	TRBJ2-5	TRBD2	CASSLTSGETQYF	TGTGCCAGCAGTTTGACTAGCGGAGAGACCCAGTACTTC
-	TRBV6-1	TRBJ2-1	TRBD2	CASSEARSGRGGWSWYNEQFF	TGTGCCAGCAGTGAAGCGCGGTCTGGGCGGGGGGGCTGGTCTTGGTACAATGAGCAGTTCTTC
-	TRBV9	TRBJ2-7	-	CASSTGTSTYEQYF	TGTGCCAGCAGTACCGGGACATCAACCTACGAGCAGTACTTC
-	TRBV9	TRBJ2-7	-	CASSSSHEQYF	TGTGCCAGCAGTTCAAGCCACGAGCAGTACTTC
-	TRBV14	TRBJ1-1	-	CASSQDLGVLNTEAFF	TGTGCCAGCAGCCAAGATCTGGGGGTTTTGAACACTGAAGCTTTCTTT
few	TRBV19	TRBJ1-2	TRBD1	CASIPGGVQYGYTF	TGTGCCAGTATCCCAGGGGGAGTACAGTATGGCTACACCTTC
-	TRBV7-2	TRBJ2-2	TRBD2	CASRGGQSIGGTAGELFF	TGTGCCAGCCGCGGGGGGCAGTCAATCGGGGGAACAGCCGGGGAGCTGTTTTTT
-	TRBV6-5	TRBJ1-1	-	CASSRLPDGTEAFF	TGTGCCAGCAGTCGACTCCCGGACGGCACTGAAGCTTTCTTT
-	TRBV4-2	TRBJ2-2	TRBD2	CASSQMRAGGGTGELFF	TGTGCCAGCAGCCAAATGAGGGCCGGCGGGGGAACCGGGGAGCTGTTTTTT
-	TRBV15	TRBJ1-5	-	CATQKSENWPQHF	TGTGCCACCCAAAAAAGCGAAAATTGGCCCCAGCATTTT
-	TRBV14	TRBJ1-6	TRBD1	CASSHRTGASPLHF	TGTGCCAGCAGCCATCGGACAGGGGCCTCACCCCTCCACTTT
-	TRBV28	TRBJ1-6	-	CASSSPSLNSPLHF	TGTGCCAGCAGCTCCCCTTCGCTGAATTCACCCCTCCACTTT
-	TRBV19	TRBJ2-3	TRBD1	CASSSLGGTGTDTQYF	TGTGCCAGTAGTTCCCTAGGCGGGACAGGGACAGATACGCAGTATTTT
-	TRBV18	TRBJ1-6	-	CASSSGRDNSPLHF	TGTGCCAGCTCATCGGGACGGGATAATTCACCCCTCCACTTT
-	TRBV27	TRBJ2-2	TRBD1	CASSLYVTGGTGELFF	TGTGCCAGCAGTTTATATGTGACAGGGGGCACCGGGGAGCTGTTTTTT
once	TRBV7-3	TRBJ1-1	-	CASSLAVAAEAFF	TGTGCCAGCAGCTTGGCGGTGGCGGCTGAAGCTTTCTTT
-	TRBV7-2	TRBJ2-6	-	CASSFARRSGANVLTF	TGTGCCAGCAGTTTTGCCCGGCGCTCTGGGGCCAACGTCCTGACTTTC
-	TRBV5-4	TRBJ2-1	TRBD2	CASSPAGGVEQFF	TGTGCCAGCAGCCCAGCGGGGGGTGTTGAGCAGTTCTTC
-	TRBV5-1	TRBJ1-1	-	CASSSGRPGAEAFF	TGCGCCAGCAGCTCGGGACGGCCTGGGGCTGAAGCTTTCTTT
-	TRBV2	TRBJ1-4	-	CAGEVYWEKLFF	TGTGCCGGGGAAGTGTACTGGGAAAAACTGTTTTTT